This TCR beta chain was recorded in a study of cytomegalovirus exposure and HLA in healthy donors. The wider study: Early on, a data release was issued that held 65 million to 100 million unique TCRs from HLA-typed donors.

The PCR contained 60 Vbeta and 13 Jbeta primers. TCRdb keeps only in-frame clones here, not all; method: immunoSEQ multiplex PCR. The sample carries about 140,000 clones, about 82% recorded once. The germline V gene encodes CDR1 MNHEY and CDR2 SMNVEV (reference sequence). The V and J ends lost 3 bases and 6 bases respectively, with 12 bases between them. The CDR3 consists of 14 residues. Material for sequencing was PBMCs. The source of this sequence is a man under 40 in good health. V and J are TRBV27 and TRBJ1-5; a possible D gene is TRBD1 (5 bases). CDR3 region: CASSFQGGGQPQHF. The CDR3 DNA is TGTGCCAGCAGTTTCCAGGGAGGAGGTCAGCCCCAGCATTTT.